This paragraph reports one T cell receptor beta chain. Trimming cost V 8 bases and J 4 bases; bases outside gene matches: 7. Germline loops: CDR1 SGHDT, CDR2 YYEEEE. The CDR3 loop spans 13 amino acids. Expressed TCRB transcripts got sequenced, as all isolated RNA was reverse transcribed. Method: immunoSEQ multiplex PCR; TCRdb's copy keeps in-frame clones and lacks some. Of around 500,000 clones in the sample, about an eighth are singletons; the top ten hold approximately 0.045%. The sample comes from a study of beta chain features in type 1 diabetes. The genes are TRBV5-6 and TRBJ2-7; 9 nucleotides match TRBD1. This clonotype was obtained from a woman aged 18-30 years in good health. The source material was naive CD4+ T cells from blood. The CDR3 DNA reads as TGTGCCAGTAACAGGGGGCTCGGATACGAGCAGTACGTC. Translation: CASNRGLGYEQYV.